Listed here are 14 T cell receptor beta chains from one sample, sequenced in a study of T cells in localized non-small cell lung cancer (TCRdb year 2020). The library was built by means of the immunoSEQ multiplex PCR assay. Drawn from immuneACCESS, this table holds only the in-frame rearrangements with V and J called that TCRdb kept. Clones are partly lost; checked studies trace under half to an unresolved V gene and leave the rest unexplained. This sample has tens of thousands of clones in its table, and 80% to 90% of those were observed once. 10% of the sample is held by the ten biggest clonotypes. The input for sequencing was peripheral blood, taken before any cancer treatment. All receptors derive from a woman aged 35 to 70 with stage I lung adenocarcinoma.

This chain links TRBV7-2 with TRBJ2-7; TRBD2 agrees at 10 bases. V shed 2 bases, J shed 2 bases, and the junction held 3 bases outside the gene matches. The CDR3 covers 15 residues. In germline, CDR1 is SGHTA, CDR2 FQGNSA. The CDR3 DNA reads as TGTGCCAGCAGCTTAAGACTAGCGGGCCCCTACGAGCAGTACTTC. Translated, it gives CASSLRLAGPYEQYF.

The rearrangement uses TRBV5-1 and TRBJ1-4; weak D call: TRBD1 (5 bases). Germline V CDR1 and CDR2: SGHRS, YFSETQ. V was cut by 0 bases and J by 2 bases, with 14 bases left in between. CDR3 length: 17 amino acids. This CDR3 is CASSLVASGTTNEKLFF. The CDR3 region has the DNA TGCGCCAGCAGCTTGGTGGCCTCGGGGACCACTAATGAAAAACTGTTTTTT. Filled out from reference TRBV5-1 and TRBJ1-4, the complete variable domain reads KAGVTQTPRYLIKTRGQQVTLSCSPISGHRSVSWYQQTPGQGLQFLFEYFSETQRNKGNFPGRFSGRQFSNSRSEMNVSTLELGDSALYLCASSLVASGTTNEKLFFGSGTQLSVL.

V usage is TRBV5-1 and J usage is TRBJ2-3; TRBD1 is a possible D gene (6 bases). CDR3 size: 19 residues. V gave up 1 base and J gave up 1 base, with 22 bases separating them. Germline-derived CDR1 and CDR2 are SGHRS and YFSETQ. The CDR3 protein is CASSLSFGQGSGGTDTQYF. Here the CDR3 DNA reads TGCGCCAGCAGCTTGTCCTTCGGGCAGGGATCAGGGGGCACAGATACGCAGTATTTT. The whole variable domain, filled in from reference TRBV5-1 and TRBJ2-3, reads KAGVTQTPRYLIKTRGQQVTLSCSPISGHRSVSWYQQTPGQGLQFLFEYFSETQRNKGNFPGRFSGRQFSNSRSEMNVSTLELGDSALYLCASSLSFGQGSGGTDTQYFGPGTRLTVL.

The rearrangement joins TRBV28 to TRBJ1-1; D is perhaps TRBD1 (6 bases). Germline CDR1 MDHEN, CDR2 SYDVKM. The length of the CDR3 is 15 residues. V dropped 3 bases and J dropped 4 bases, with 15 bases sitting between them. CDR3 residues: CASSFGGEGGTEAFF. CDR3 in DNA: TGTGCCAGCAGTTTTGGGGGGGAGGGGGGCACTGAAGCTTTCTTT.

The genes are TRBV11-3 and TRBJ2-7; unclear D gene. Looked up from germline, CDR1 is SGHNT and CDR2 is YENEEA. The V gene lost 1 base and the J gene lost 4 bases, with 8 bases spanning the gap. The CDR3 sequence is 13 residues long. DNA for the CDR3: TGTGCCAGCAGCTTAGGGGTAGAATACGAGCAGTACTTC. Translated, it gives CASSLGVEYEQYF. Looking up the rest from reference TRBV11-3 and TRBJ2-7 gives the full variable domain: EAGVVQSPRYKIIEKKQPVAFWCNPISGHNTLYWYLQNLGQGPELLIRYENEEAVDDSQLPKDRFSAERLKGVDSTLKIQPAELGDSAVYLCASSLGVEYEQYFGPGTRLTVT.

J is TRBJ2-7 and V is TRBV7-8; 9 positions agree with TRBD1. CDR1 is SGHVS and CDR2 is FQNEAQ in the germline V gene. The CDR3 extends over 14 amino acids. V lost 0 bases to trimming and J lost 7 bases; unmatched junction nucleotides: 4. The CDR3 nucleotides are TGTGCCAGCAGCTTAGCACAGGGGGCAGCAGAGCAGTACTTC. It translates to CASSLAQGAAEQYF.

The V call is TRBV5-1, the J call TRBJ2-1, with 9 bases fitting TRBD2. V was clipped by 2 bases and J by 5 bases; unmatched bases: 8. Germline V lookup: CDR1 SGHRS, CDR2 YFSETQ. The CDR3 length is 16 residues. CDR3 region: CASSLLGLAGNNEQFF. DNA of the CDR3: TGCGCCAGCAGCTTATTGGGGCTAGCGGGAAACAATGAGCAGTTCTTC.

The chain combines TRBV7-9 with TRBJ1-1; 8 nucleotides agree with TRBD1. Germline CDR1 and CDR2: SEHNR and FQNEAQ (reference sequence). V trimming: 3 bases; J trimming: 6 bases; junction bases outside the gene matches: 3. The CDR3 contains 13 residues. The CDR3 is CASSFTGGPEAFF. The CDR3 region has the DNA TGTGCCAGCAGCTTCACAGGGGGTCCTGAAGCTTTCTTT. Looking up the rest from reference TRBV7-9 and TRBJ1-1 gives the full variable domain: DTGVSQNPRHKITKRGQNVTFRCDPISEHNRLYWYRQTLGQGPEFLTYFQNEAQLEKSRLLSDRFSAERPKGSFSTLEIQRTEQGDSAMYLCASSFTGGPEAFFGQGTRLTVV.

The V call is TRBV5-1, the J call TRBJ1-2; TRBD1 agrees at 7 bases. Per the germline V gene, CDR1 is SGHRS and CDR2 is YFSETQ. V dropped 4 bases and J dropped 9; count of bases not matched to a gene: 12. The CDR3 spans 14 residues. DNA of the CDR3: TGCGCCAGCAGCGTTACTACAGGGGTCATAAGCTACACCTTC. Amino acids: CASSVTTGVISYTF.

This clone was detected once. V is TRBV19 and J is TRBJ1-4, with D perhaps TRBD1 (5 bases). CDR1 and CDR2 (germline): LNHDA, SQIVND (reference sequence). The CDR3 length is 13 residues. The V end lost 7 bases, the J end lost 6 bases, and 12 bases lay between the germline ends. The CDR3 reads CASKGREDEKLFF. CDR3 bases: TGTGCCAGTAAGGGCAGGGAGGATGAAAAACTGTTTTTT.

The chain couples TRBV6-4 to TRBJ2-1; no definite D call. Germline V gene lookup returns CDR1 MRHNA and CDR2 SNTAGT. The CDR3 length is 14 residues. Trimming took off 4 bases at V and 10 bases at J, with 17 bases between the two ends. The CDR3 DNA sequence: TGTGCCAGCAGTGTAGAATACACGCGGATCGAGCAGTTCTTC. As protein: CASSVEYTRIEQFF.

Only a few counts were recorded for this clone. V and J are TRBV18 and TRBJ2-7, with D perhaps matching TRBD1 (6 bases). Trimming left V 2 bases short and J 4 bases short, with 9 bases between. Germline values: CDR1 KGHSH, CDR2 LQKENI. The CDR3 spans 13 residues. The CDR3 DNA sequence: TGTGCCAGCTCACCAGGGACAATTTACGAGCAGTACTTC. This codes for CASSPGTIYEQYF.

The J gene is TRBJ2-5, the V gene TRBV4-1; 14 bases are a match to TRBD2. With 1 base clipped from V and 5 bases from J, the junction kept 3 bases outside the gene matches. The CDR3 totals 16 residues. Germline V gene sequence: CDR1 MGHRA, CDR2 YSYEKL. The CDR3 bases are TGCGCCAGCAGCCAAGGGGGACTAGCGGGAGTGGAGACCCAGTACTTC. Amino acid sequence: CASSQGGLAGVETQYF.

The V and J genes are TRBV4-1 and TRBJ2-3, with a tentative D call TRBD1 (5 bases). Germline CDR1 reads MGHRA; CDR2 reads YSYEKL. V lost 0 bases and J 5 bases, leaving 12 bases between the germline ends. CDR3 length: 15 amino acids. CDR3 bases: TGCGCCAGCAGCCAAGAATCCAGGGCCAAAGATACGCAGTATTTT. It encodes CASSQESRAKDTQYF.